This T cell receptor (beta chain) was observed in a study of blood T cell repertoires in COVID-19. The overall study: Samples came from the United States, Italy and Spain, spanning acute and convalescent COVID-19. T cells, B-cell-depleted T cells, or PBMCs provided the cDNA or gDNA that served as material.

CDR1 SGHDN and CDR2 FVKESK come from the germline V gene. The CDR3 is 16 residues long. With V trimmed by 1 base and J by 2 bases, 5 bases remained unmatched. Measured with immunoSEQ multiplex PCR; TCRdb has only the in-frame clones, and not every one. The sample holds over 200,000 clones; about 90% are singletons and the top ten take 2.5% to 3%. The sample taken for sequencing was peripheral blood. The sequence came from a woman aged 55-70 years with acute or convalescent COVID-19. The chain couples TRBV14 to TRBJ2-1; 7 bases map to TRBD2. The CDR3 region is CASSQVTAGAYNEQFF. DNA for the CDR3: TGTGCCAGCAGCCAAGTAACTGCGGGAGCCTACAATGAGCAGTTCTTC.